This entry lists 2 T cell receptor beta chains sequenced from one sample in a study of blood T cell repertoires in COVID-19. Some clones are missing from TCRdb's copy, which holds only in-frame ones; the method was immunoSEQ multiplex PCR. The table records fewer than 400,000 clones, approximately 81% of them present only once. Material for sequencing was PBMCs or T cells enriched from blood (not recorded which). The source is a woman aged 25-40 years who had been exposed to COVID-19.

The V and J genes are TRBV5-4 and TRBJ1-2; 9 bases fit TRBD1. The CDR3 has 14 amino acids. Germline V lookup: CDR1 SGHNT, CDR2 YYREEE (reference sequence). Trimming at V came to 4 bases and at J to 8 bases, leaving 9 bases not matched to a gene. The CDR3 region is CASSHRDRERGYTF. CDR3 DNA: TGTGCCAGCAGCCACCGGGACAGGGAGAGGGGCTACACCTTC.

The chain joins TRBV7-9 to TRBJ2-7; D perhaps matches TRBD2 (6 bases). Germline V gives CDR1 SEHNR, CDR2 FQNEAQ (reference sequence). V was cut by 1 base and J by 1 base, with 17 bases left in between. The CDR3 consists of 17 residues. The CDR3 here is CASSLVARGGASYEQYF. CDR3 bases: TGTGCCAGCAGCTTAGTAGCGAGGGGAGGCGCATCCTACGAGCAGTACTTC.